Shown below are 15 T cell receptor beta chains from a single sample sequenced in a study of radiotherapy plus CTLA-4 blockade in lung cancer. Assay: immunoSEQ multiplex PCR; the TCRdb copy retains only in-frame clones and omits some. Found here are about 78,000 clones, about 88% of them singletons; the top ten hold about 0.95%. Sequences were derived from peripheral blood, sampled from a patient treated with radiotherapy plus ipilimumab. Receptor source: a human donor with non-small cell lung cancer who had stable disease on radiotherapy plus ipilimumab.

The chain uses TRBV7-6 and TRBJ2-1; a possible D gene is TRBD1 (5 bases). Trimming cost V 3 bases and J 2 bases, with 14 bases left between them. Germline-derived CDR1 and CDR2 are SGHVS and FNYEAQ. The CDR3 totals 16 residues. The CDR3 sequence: CASSFGRAVPYNEQFF. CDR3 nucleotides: TGTGCCAGCAGCTTCGGCAGGGCGGTCCCCTACAATGAGCAGTTCTTC.

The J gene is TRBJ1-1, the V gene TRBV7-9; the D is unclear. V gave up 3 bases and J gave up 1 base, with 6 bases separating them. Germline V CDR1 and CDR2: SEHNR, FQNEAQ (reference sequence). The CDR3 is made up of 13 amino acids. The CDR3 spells CASSFGPNTEAFF. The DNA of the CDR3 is TGTGCCAGCAGCTTTGGACCGAACACTGAAGCTTTCTTT.

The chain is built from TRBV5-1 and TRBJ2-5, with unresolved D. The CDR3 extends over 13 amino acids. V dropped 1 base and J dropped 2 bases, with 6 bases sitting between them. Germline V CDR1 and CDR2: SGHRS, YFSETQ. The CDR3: CASSLTAQETQYF. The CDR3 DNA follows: TGCGCCAGCAGCTTGACAGCACAAGAGACCCAGTACTTC.

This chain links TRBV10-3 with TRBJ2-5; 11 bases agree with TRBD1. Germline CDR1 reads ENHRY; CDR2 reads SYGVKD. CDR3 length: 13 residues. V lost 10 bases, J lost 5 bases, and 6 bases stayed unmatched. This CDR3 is CATGQGDWETQYF. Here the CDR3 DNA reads TGTGCCACGGGACAGGGGGATTGGGAGACCCAGTACTTC.

This CDR3 reads CASSHSNQPQHF. The DNA of the CDR3 is TGTGCCAGTAGCCATTCCAATCAGCCCCAGCATTTT. The chain recombines TRBV19 with TRBJ1-5; D unclear. V lost 6 bases and J lost 3, with 6 bases in between. CDR3 length equals 12 residues. Germline V gives CDR1 LNHDA, CDR2 SQIVND (reference sequence).

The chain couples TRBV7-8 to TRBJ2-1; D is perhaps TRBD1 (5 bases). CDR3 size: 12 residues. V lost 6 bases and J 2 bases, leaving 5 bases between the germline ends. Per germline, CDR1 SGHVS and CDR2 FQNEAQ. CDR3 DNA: TGTGCCAGCAGGACAGCCTACAATGAGCAGTTCTTC. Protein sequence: CASRTAYNEQFF.

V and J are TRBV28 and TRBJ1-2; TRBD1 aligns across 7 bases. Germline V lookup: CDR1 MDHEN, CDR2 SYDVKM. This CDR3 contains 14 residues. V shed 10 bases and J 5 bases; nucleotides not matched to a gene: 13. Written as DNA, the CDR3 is TGTGCCATCACTGGACAGGCGGCGGGGTATGGCTACACCTTC. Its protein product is CAITGQAAGYGYTF.

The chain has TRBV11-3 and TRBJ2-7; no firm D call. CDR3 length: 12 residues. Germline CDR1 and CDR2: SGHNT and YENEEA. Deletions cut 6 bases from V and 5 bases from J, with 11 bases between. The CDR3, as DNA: TGTGCCAGCAGTGCTGTGGGCGACGAGCAGTACTTC. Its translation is CASSAVGDEQYF.

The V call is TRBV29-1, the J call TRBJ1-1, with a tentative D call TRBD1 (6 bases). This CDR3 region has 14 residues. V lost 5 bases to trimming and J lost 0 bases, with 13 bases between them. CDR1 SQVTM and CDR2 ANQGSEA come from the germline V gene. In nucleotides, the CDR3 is TGCAGCGTTAAAGCCGGGACATTGAACACTGAAGCTTTCTTT. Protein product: CSVKAGTLNTEAFF.

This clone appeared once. As DNA, the CDR3 is TGTGCCAGCAGCGGGGCGGCTTACGAGCAGTACTTC. As protein: CASSGAAYEQYF. The chain links TRBV9 to TRBJ2-7; no firm D call. The CDR3 extends over 12 amino acids. Deletions cut 3 bases from V and 4 bases from J, with 8 bases between. Germline V gene data show CDR1 as SGDLS and CDR2 as YYNGEE.

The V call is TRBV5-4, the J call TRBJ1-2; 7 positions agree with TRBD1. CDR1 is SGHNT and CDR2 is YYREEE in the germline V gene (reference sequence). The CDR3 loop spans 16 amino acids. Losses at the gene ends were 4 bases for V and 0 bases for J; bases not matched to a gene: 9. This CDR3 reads CASSPQQGWANYGYTF. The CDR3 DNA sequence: TGTGCCAGCAGCCCGCAACAGGGGTGGGCTAACTATGGCTACACCTTC.

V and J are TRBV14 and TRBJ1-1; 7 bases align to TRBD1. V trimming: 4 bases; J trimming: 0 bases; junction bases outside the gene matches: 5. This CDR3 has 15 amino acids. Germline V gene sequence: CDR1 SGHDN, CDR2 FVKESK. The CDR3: CASSRRQGLNTEAFF. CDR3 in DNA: TGTGCCAGCAGCCGCCGACAGGGCCTGAACACTGAAGCTTTCTTT.

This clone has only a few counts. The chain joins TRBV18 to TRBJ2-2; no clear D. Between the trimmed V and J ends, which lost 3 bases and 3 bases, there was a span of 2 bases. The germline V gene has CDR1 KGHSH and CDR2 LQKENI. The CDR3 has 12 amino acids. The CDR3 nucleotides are TGTGCCAGCTCACCGTACACCGGGGAGCTGTTTTTT. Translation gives CASSPYTGELFF.

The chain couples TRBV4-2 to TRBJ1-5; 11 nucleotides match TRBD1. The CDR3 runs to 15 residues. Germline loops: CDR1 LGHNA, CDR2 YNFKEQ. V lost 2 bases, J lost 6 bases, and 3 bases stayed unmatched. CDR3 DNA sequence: TGTGCCAGCAGCCAATACGGACAGGGGGCTCAGCCCCAGCATTTT. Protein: CASSQYGQGAQPQHF.

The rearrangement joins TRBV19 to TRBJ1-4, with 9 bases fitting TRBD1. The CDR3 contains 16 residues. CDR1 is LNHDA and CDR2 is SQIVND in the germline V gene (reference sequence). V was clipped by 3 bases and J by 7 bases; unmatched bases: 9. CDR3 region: CASSMRLQGAGEKLFF. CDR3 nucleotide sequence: TGTGCCAGTAGTATGCGCTTACAGGGGGCCGGTGAAAAACTGTTTTTT.